Sequencing of this TCR beta chain was carried out in a study of blood T cell repertoires in COVID-19 (dated by TCRdb to 2018 to 2021). For the wider study: Samples from collaborators originated in the United States, Italy and Spain and spanned both the acute and convalescent phases of COVID-19. The material from the prospective study consisted of cDNA or gDNA derived from T cells, B-cell-depleted T cells, or PBMCs. Deeply sampled blood TCRbeta repertoires from subjects exposed to, actively infected with, or recovered from COVID-19 were included in the dataset. A freely available public database, intended as a resource for researchers studying the immune response to SARS-CoV-2, is where the repertoires were released. The samples were drawn from the first 160 participants of the ongoing ImmuneRACE study and from some 1,300 subjects provided by 6 global collaborators. Nearly every sample came with metadata listing a de-identified subject ID, COVID-19 status, age in years and sex. Where HLA class I and class II types were available, the types were taken from metadata supplied by the sample provider, not from assay-based typing. The paper's findings and limits, for the study overall: Clinical and demographic metadata were provided uncurated, with the amount varying by source and participant.

Whole blood was collected in K2EDTA tubes by collaborating institutions according to the institutions' own protocols. For TCRbeta analysis, collaborators shipped samples in one of three forms: frozen whole blood, isolated PBMCs, or DNA extracted from either of those sample types. Points on this clone: The specificity of this receptor is unknown. Nothing much larger sits one base from this clone, and base qualities are not available.

Counted from cysteine to phenylalanine, this CDR3 has 13 amino acids. Just the 39-base CDR3 DNA is kept, in frame starting at base 1. The germline V end is reduced by 8 bases and the J end by 6 bases; junction bases left unmatched: 7. Looking up the germline V gene yields CDR1 MDHEN and CDR2 SYDVKM. TCRbeta CDR3 regions were amplified from genomic DNA using the immunoSEQ Assay, a bias-controlled multiplex PCR. Under the source paper's analysis protocol: Nucleated cell counts per sample were estimated from amplification of reference gene primers within the assay. To quantify the absolute abundance of each unique TCRbeta CDR3 rearrangement, sequence reads were collapsed and filtered. For each sample, productive Simpson clonality was calculated as the square root of Simpson's diversity index over productive rearrangements. TCRdb holds this immuneACCESS table with in-frame rearrangements only. Some clones are missing; in checked studies, unresolved V genes explain under half, and the rest has no known cause. The DNA gave D and trimming, while V, J and clone size come from that table. The sample table contains 56,000 or so clones; only one count was recorded for over 75% of them. 10% to 13% of the sample is held by the ten biggest clonotypes.

This clonotype originated in a human donor in a cohort sampled during active COVID-19. Sequenced: peripheral blood. The rearrangement joined TRBV28 to TRBJ1-2, with 9 bases aligning to TRBD1. The CDR3 region has the sequence CASGQGIIDGYTF. The nucleotide sequence is given as TGTGCCAGCGGACAGGGGATTATCGATGGCTACACCTTC.